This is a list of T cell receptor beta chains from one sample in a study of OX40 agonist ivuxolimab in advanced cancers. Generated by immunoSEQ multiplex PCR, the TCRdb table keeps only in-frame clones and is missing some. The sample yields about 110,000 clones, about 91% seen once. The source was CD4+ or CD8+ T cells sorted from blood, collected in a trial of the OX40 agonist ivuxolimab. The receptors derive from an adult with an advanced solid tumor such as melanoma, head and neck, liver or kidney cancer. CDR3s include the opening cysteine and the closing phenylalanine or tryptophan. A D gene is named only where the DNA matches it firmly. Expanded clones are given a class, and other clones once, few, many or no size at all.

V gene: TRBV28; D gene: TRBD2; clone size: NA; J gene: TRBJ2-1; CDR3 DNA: TGTGCCAGCAGACAAACGGGACTAGTCTACAATGAGCAGTTCTTC; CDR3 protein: CASRQTGLVYNEQFF
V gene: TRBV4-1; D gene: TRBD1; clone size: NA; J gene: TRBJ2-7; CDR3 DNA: TGCGCCAGCAGCCAAGCCCGGGACAGGGTAGCCATTGGAGGGTACGAGCAGTACTTC; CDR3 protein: CASSQARDRVAIGGYEQYF
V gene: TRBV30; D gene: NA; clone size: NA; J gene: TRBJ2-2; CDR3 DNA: TGTGCCTGGCTGTCGAGGAGAGGCACCGGGGAGCTGTTTTTT; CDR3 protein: CAWLSRRGTGELFF
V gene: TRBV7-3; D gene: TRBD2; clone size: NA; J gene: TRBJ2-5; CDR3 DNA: TGTGCCAGCAGCTATCTAGCGGGAAAATGGGAGACCCAGTACTTC; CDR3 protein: CASSYLAGKWETQYF
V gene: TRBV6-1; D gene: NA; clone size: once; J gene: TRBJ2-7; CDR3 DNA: TGTGCCAGCAGTGCCGGGGGTTCCGACGAGCAGTACTTC; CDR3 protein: CASSAGGSDEQYF
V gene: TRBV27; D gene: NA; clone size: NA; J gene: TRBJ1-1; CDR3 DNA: TGTGCCAGCACCCAATGGGGGGGCGAGGGCACTGAGGCTTTCTTT; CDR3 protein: CASTQWGGEGTEAFF
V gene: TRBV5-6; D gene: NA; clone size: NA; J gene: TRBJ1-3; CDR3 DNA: TGTGCCAGCAGCTTGGGGGTTGGAACCTTATTCTCTGGAAACACCATATATTTT; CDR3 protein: CASSLGVGTLFSGNTIYF
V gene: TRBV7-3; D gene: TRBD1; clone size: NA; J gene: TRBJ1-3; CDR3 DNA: TGTGCCAGCAGCTTATCCCCCGGGACAGGGGCTGGAAACACCATATATTTT; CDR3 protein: CASSLSPGTGAGNTIYF
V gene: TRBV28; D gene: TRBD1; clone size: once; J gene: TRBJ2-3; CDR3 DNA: TGTGCCAGCAGTGCAGGGGGCGCTGTAGATACGCAGTATTTT; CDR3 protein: CASSAGGAVDTQYF
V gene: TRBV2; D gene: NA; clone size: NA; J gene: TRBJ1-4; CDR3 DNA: TGTGCCAGCAACCGGGACATCTCCCGTGAAAAACTGTTTTTT; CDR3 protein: CASNRDISREKLFF
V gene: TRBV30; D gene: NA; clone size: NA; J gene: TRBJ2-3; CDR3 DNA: TGTGCCTGGAGTGTGGAAAATGGTGTAGATACGCAGTATTTT; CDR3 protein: CAWSVENGVDTQYF
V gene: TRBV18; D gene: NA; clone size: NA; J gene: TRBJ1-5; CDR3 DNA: TGTGCCAGCTCACCACCTTATAGCAATCAGCCCCAGCATTTT; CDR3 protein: CASSPPYSNQPQHF
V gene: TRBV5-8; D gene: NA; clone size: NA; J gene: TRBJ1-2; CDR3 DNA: TGTGCCAGCAGCTTGAGTTCAGGGTTAGGCTACACCTTC; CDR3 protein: CASSLSSGLGYTF
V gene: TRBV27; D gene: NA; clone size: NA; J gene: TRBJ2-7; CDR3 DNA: TGTGCCAGCAGTTTTTCGGGGAGGACCTACGAGCAGTACTTC; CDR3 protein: CASSFSGRTYEQYF
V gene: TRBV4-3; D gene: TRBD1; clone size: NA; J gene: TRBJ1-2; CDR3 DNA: TGCGCCAGCAGCCAGCGGGGACAGGGTGGCTATGGCTACACCTTC; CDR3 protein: CASSQRGQGGYGYTF
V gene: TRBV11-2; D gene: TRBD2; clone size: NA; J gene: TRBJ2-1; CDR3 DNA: TGTGCCAGCAGCCGTTCGACTAGCGGGTGGTATGAGCAGTTCTTC; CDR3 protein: CASSRSTSGWYEQFF
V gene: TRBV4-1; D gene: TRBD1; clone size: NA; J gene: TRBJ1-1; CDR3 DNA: TGCGCCAGCAGCCAAGGTCAGGGGGGGAACACTGAAGCTTTCTTT; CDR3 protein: CASSQGQGGNTEAFF
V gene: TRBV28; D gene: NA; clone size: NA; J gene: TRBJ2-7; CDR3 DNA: TGTGCCAGCAGCTCTCCCCCGAGCTCCTACGAGCAGTACTTC; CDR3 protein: CASSSPPSSYEQYF
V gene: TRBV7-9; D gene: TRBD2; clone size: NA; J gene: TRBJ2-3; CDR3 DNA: TGTGCCAGCAGCGAGACTAGCGTGGGAGATACGCAGTATTTT; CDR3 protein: CASSETSVGDTQYF
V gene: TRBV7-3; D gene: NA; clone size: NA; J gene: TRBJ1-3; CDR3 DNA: TGTGCCAGCAGCTCCGGGGGCCCTAGCTCTGGAAACACCATATATTTT; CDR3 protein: CASSSGGPSSGNTIYF
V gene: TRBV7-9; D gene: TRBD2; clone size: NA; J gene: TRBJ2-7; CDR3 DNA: TGTGCCAGCAGCTTAGAGGTAGCGGGTAACTCCTACGAGCAGTACTTC; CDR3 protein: CASSLEVAGNSYEQYF
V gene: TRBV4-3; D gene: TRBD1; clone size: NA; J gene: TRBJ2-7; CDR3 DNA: TGCGCCAGCAGCCACCGGACAGGGGCCTCCTACGAGCAGTACTTC; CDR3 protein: CASSHRTGASYEQYF
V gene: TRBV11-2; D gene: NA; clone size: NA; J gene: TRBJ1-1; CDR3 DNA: TGTGCCAGCAGCTTAGTTGCGGACTCCTACACTGAAGCTTTCTTT; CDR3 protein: CASSLVADSYTEAFF
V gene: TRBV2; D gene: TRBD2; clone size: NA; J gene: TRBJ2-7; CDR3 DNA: TGTGCCAGCAGTGTCACTAGCGGGACCTACTACGAGCAGTACTTC; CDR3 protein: CASSVTSGTYYEQYF
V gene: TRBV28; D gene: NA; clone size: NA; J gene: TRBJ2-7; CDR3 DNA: TGTGCCAGCAGCCGAGATCCTAGAGGATCCTACGAGCAGTACTTC; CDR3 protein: CASSRDPRGSYEQYF
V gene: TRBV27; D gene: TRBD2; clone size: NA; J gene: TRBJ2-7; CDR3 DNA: TGTGCCAGCGGACCAAACCCGGGACTAGCGGTGCCTTACGAGCAGTACTTC; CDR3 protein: CASGPNPGLAVPYEQYF
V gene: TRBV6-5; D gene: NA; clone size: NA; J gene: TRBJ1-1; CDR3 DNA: TGTGCCAGCAGTTATTCTTGGAGACAGAGCGGAACTGAAGCTTTCTTT; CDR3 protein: CASSYSWRQSGTEAFF
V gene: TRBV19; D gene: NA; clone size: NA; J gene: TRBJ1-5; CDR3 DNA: TGTGCCAGTAGTCGACAGCCAAATCAGCCCCAGCATTTT; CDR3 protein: CASSRQPNQPQHF
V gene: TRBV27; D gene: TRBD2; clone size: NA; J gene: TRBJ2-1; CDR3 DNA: TGTGCCAGCAGTTTAGAGAGCGGGAGGCTCAATCTTGGGGGTGGTGAGCAGTTCTTC; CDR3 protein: CASSLESGRLNLGGGEQFF